One and the same sample provided the 12 T cell receptor beta chains below, sequenced in a study of metastatic and nonmetastatic thyroid tumors. The entire patient cohort was treatment-naive prior to thyroid surgery. Through MiXCR, TCRdb re-clonotyped the PCR reads. The data hold around 64,000 clones, with approximately 4.1% observed a single time. Sequencing used blood. Source of these receptors: a female donor with papillary thyroid cancer or a benign thyroid nodule (not recorded which). Some clones in this sample may be carry-over from other donors' samples.

This clone has ten or more counts. This chain links TRBV29-1 with TRBJ2-7; TRBD1 agrees at 10 bases. Trimming at V came to 4 bases and at J to 4 bases, leaving 7 bases not matched to a gene. The CDR3 is 14 residues long. Germline V CDR1 and CDR2: SQVTM, ANQGSEA. This CDR3 is CSVGETGGGYEQYF. The CDR3 DNA reads as TGCAGCGTTGGGGAGACAGGGGGCGGGTACGAGCAGTACTTC.

The chain carries TRBV20-1 and TRBJ2-3; the match to TRBD1 covers 7 bases. This CDR3 comprises 15 residues. Per germline, CDR1 DFQATT and CDR2 SNEGSKA (reference sequence). CDR3 DNA: TGCAGCAGGGGGATTAGCGAGAGTGGGACAGATACGCAGTATTTT. Translated, it gives CSRGISESGTDTQYF.

Only a few counts were recorded for this clone. At one end, the junction sequence differs from germline, possibly due to a read error. The rearrangement joins TRBV6-9 to TRBJ2-1, with D tentatively TRBD1 (5 bases). CDR3 size: 16 residues. Germline CDR1 MNHGY, CDR2 SVAAGI. CDR3 coding DNA: TGTGCTAGCACTTACCCAACAGGAGTGGGTGGTTATGAGCAGTTCTTC. It yields the protein CASTYPTGVGGYEQFF.

With regard to this clone: This sequence may be a read error, since a much larger clone differs from it by one base. The chain employs TRBV5-4 and TRBJ2-2; D is ambiguous. CDR1 is SGHNT, CDR2 YYREEE, per germline (reference sequence). CDR3 length: 15 residues. Here the CDR3 DNA reads TGTGCCAGCACCTTGCCCAGACCGAACACCGGGGAGCTGTTTTTT. It specifies CASTLPRPNTGELFF.

This clone was detected only a few times. The chain uses TRBV7-2 and TRBJ2-1, with 7 bases fitting TRBD2. Looked up from germline, CDR1 is SGHTA and CDR2 is FQGNSA. This CDR3 contains 16 residues. With 2 bases clipped from V and 4 bases from J, the junction kept 8 bases outside the gene matches. CDR3 bases: TGTGCCAGCAGCTTAATGGCGGGAGTTAGGTACAATGAGCAGTTCTTC. Translation: CASSLMAGVRYNEQFF.

The table lists this clone with a few counts. A junction boundary mismatches the germline segment, possibly from a read error. The V call is TRBV24-1, the J call TRBJ1-2; D is uncertain. CDR1 and CDR2 from the germline V gene are KGHDR and SFDVKD. This CDR3 has 15 residues. The CDR3 DNA follows: TGTGCCACCAGTGATGCCTCAGGTGGTAACTATGGCAACACCTTC. It is translated as CATSDASGGNYGNTF.

This clone was detected many times. The CDR3 spells CAWSVSIYEQYF. In DNA, the CDR3 is TGTGCCTGGAGTGTATCTATCTACGAGCAGTACTTC. The rearrangement links TRBV30 to TRBJ2-7; D is unresolved. The germline V gene encodes CDR1 GTSNPN and CDR2 SVGIG (reference sequence). The CDR3 is made up of 12 amino acids. V lost 0 bases and J lost 3, with 6 bases in between.

This clone was detected many times. Within the sample, other DNA sequences also encode this same CDR3. The J gene is TRBJ2-7, the V gene TRBV12-3 or TRBV12-4; 9 bases align to TRBD2. Trimming took 8 bases from V and 5 from J; bases not matched to a gene: 13. This CDR3 is 15 amino acids long. Here the CDR3 DNA reads TGTGCCAGCTCTCCGGCGGGAGGGCCATGGCACGAGCAGTACTTC. It yields the protein CASSPAGGPWHEQYF.

In its sample, this clone was seen many times. The chain has TRBV5-6 and TRBJ1-5; D is uncertain. This CDR3 region has 13 residues. V lost 4 bases and J 0 bases, leaving 5 bases between the germline ends. From germline, CDR1 is SGHDT and CDR2 YYEEEE. CDR3 nucleotide sequence: TGTGCCAGCAGCCGATATAGCAATCAGCCCCAGCATTTT. It yields the protein CASSRYSNQPQHF.

Many counts were recorded for this clone. The rearrangement uses TRBV5-4 and TRBJ1-2; the D gene is possibly TRBD1 (6 bases). The CDR3 has 15 amino acids. In germline, CDR1 is SGHNT, CDR2 YYREEE (reference sequence). The V end lost 4 bases, the J end lost 0 bases, and 13 bases lay between the germline ends. CDR3 DNA sequence: TGTGCCAGCAGCACCCCACAGGGAGCTAACTATGGCTACACCTTC. Its translation is CASSTPQGANYGYTF.

Remarks on this clone: The junction and the germline gene differ at one end; a read error may be behind it. The J gene is TRBJ2-3, the V gene TRBV2; maybe TRBD1 (5 bases). The germline CDR1 and CDR2 sequences are SNHLY and FYNNEI. CDR3 length: 13 residues. The CDR3 DNA follows: TGTGCCAGCAAATACAACGTCAGGGATACACAGTATTTT. This codes for CASKYNVRDTQYF.

This clone has only a few counts. It may be a read error: a sequence one base away is much more abundant. The chain is built from TRBV6-8 and TRBJ2-1; 9 bases are a match to TRBD2. The CDR3 runs to 15 residues. Germline assignment: CDR1 MNHGY and CDR2 SAAAGT. CDR3 nucleotide sequence: TGCGCCAGCAGTGCTTATAGCGGGAGTGACGATGAGCAGTTCTTC. It yields the protein CASSAYSGSDDEQFF.